The T cell receptor (beta chain) under discussion was sequenced for a study of blood T cells in healthy people across ages. Broader study findings: With age, beta diversity per million T cells declined roughly linearly, significantly by 40. Naive CD4+ cells and diversity were both higher in long-lived donors than in aged donors.

Each donor supplied roughly 9 milliliters of peripheral blood. About this clonotype: Its target is unknown.

A second PCR of about 6 to 12 cycles used a sample-barcoded 5' primer and a J-beta primer mix. Paired-end reads containing CDR3 totaled no fewer than 2.5 million for each sample. TCRdb processed the 5' RACE reads anew with MiXCR; each CDR3 protein has one entry. The sample includes hundreds of thousands of distinct CDR3 sequences, less than 60% of them seen just once. This receptor was identified in a man older than 75 in good health. Sequencing was performed on blood.

CDR3 region: CASVGTGANTGELFF. The CDR3 DNA reads TGTGCCAGCGTAGGGACAGGGGCGAACACCGGGGAGCTGTTTTTT. The chain links TRBV28 to TRBJ2-2; 10 positions agree with TRBD1. CDR3 length: 15 residues. Germline assignment: CDR1 MDHEN and CDR2 SYDVKM. Trimming cost V 8 bases and J 0 bases; bases outside gene matches: 3.